A selection of T cell receptor beta chains follows, all from one sample in a study of blood T cell repertoires in COVID-19. TCRdb's copy holds only in-frame clones and misses some; the assay was immunoSEQ multiplex PCR. The table has hundreds of thousands of clones, roughly nine tenths seen once. The sample taken for sequencing was PBMCs or T cells enriched from blood (not recorded which). These receptors were obtained from a woman aged 18-29 years who had recovered from COVID-19. Each CDR3 is given with its conserved first and last residue. The D gene is left open where the match is weak. Only part of the rows carry a size: once, few, many, or a class if the clone is expanded.

V gene	D gene	J gene	clone size	CDR3 protein
TRBV6-5	-	TRBJ1-1	-	CASSYLAGVDGKEAFF
TRBV15	TRBD2	TRBJ2-3	-	CATSRDPTGGASDTQYF
TRBV5-6	TRBD1	TRBJ1-4	-	CASSLSGTGSEKLFF
TRBV7-9	-	TRBJ1-2	-	CASSLYRPTGGMGYTF
TRBV5-4	TRBD1	TRBJ1-2	-	CASSLGSGTAGRNGYTF
TRBV5-1	-	TRBJ1-2	-	CASSLEALNYGYTF
TRBV28	TRBD1	TRBJ1-6	-	CASSLDRGNSPLHF
TRBV2	-	TRBJ2-7	-	CASSEGFSSYEQYF
TRBV5-1	-	TRBJ2-3	-	CASSSDPGAERDTQYF
TRBV19	TRBD1	TRBJ2-7	once	CASSTGQGHDPEQYF
TRBV5-1	TRBD2	TRBJ2-1	-	CASSSDVSGGSYNEQFF
TRBV7-9	-	TRBJ1-2	-	CASSLVGGYGYTF
TRBV5-6	TRBD1	TRBJ2-1	-	CASSPPTGTSYNEQFF
TRBV30	-	TRBJ1-5	few	CAWSPEAGQPQHF
TRBV5-5	TRBD1	TRBJ1-3	few	CASSFWTGTLGNTIYF
TRBV10-3	-	TRBJ2-5	-	CAMSPGVWETQYF
TRBV28	-	TRBJ1-3	-	CASSQGTGNTIYF
TRBV5-4	TRBD2	TRBJ2-5	-	CASSRMASGGQETQYF
TRBV10-1	TRBD2	TRBJ2-5	-	CASSGARLAGAPGGTQYF
TRBV29-1	-	TRBJ2-3	-	CSVPPSEGIITDTQYF
TRBV4-1	-	TRBJ2-3	-	CASSQDLAGSTDTQYF
TRBV11-2	-	TRBJ1-2	-	CASSLSQGYGYTF
TRBV11-2	-	TRBJ2-3	-	CASSLGQGGDTQYF
TRBV24-1	TRBD1	TRBJ1-5	-	CATRDTGERYDQPQHF
TRBV9	TRBD2	TRBJ2-2	-	CASSGGGDYTGELFF
TRBV10-1	TRBD1	TRBJ1-1	-	CASSEEGAVNTEAFF
TRBV27	TRBD2	TRBJ2-3	-	CASSLRSGGYTDTQYF
TRBV18	-	TRBJ1-5	-	CASSAGYSNQPQHF
TRBV5-1	-	TRBJ1-1	-	CASSSPPQGYINTEAFF
TRBV2	-	TRBJ1-6	-	CASKNREESPLHF
TRBV4-1	-	TRBJ1-1	-	CASSQEAAPIFSEAFF
TRBV10-3	TRBD2	TRBJ2-7	-	CATSSPGTSSYEQYF
TRBV14	TRBD2	TRBJ2-1	-	CASSPFLQRGHEQFF
TRBV5-1	TRBD1	TRBJ2-5	-	CASTLRTGSKETQYF
TRBV11-3	TRBD2	TRBJ2-5	few	CASSPGGMQETQYF
TRBV5-1	-	TRBJ1-2	-	CASSLGVANYGYTF
TRBV13	-	TRBJ1-1	-	CASSFGRGNTEAFF
TRBV19	TRBD1	TRBJ1-2	-	CASRQQGGIYGYTF
TRBV5-1	TRBD1	TRBJ1-2	-	CASSSDRVGYTF
TRBV11-3	TRBD1	TRBJ2-7	few	CASSPGQGAARGEQYF
TRBV11-2	-	TRBJ1-1	-	CASSLWQGEHTEAFF
TRBV28	-	TRBJ2-7	-	CASSLRPSYEQYF
TRBV29-1	TRBD1	TRBJ1-1	-	CSVDRTGVNTEAFF
TRBV7-2	TRBD2	TRBJ2-3	-	CASSFVLAGGGADTQYF
TRBV7-2	-	TRBJ2-3	-	CASSFWTAGTDTQYF
TRBV5-1	TRBD1	TRBJ1-2	-	CASSTQTGNYGYTF
TRBV3-1/TRBV3-2	-	TRBJ1-5	few	CASSQDVGPQPQHF
TRBV6-5	-	TRBJ2-1	-	CASSRSVDEQFF
TRBV27	TRBD2	TRBJ2-1	-	CASSRLAGGLFNEQFF
TRBV7-2	-	TRBJ1-2	-	CASSFPGNYGYTF
TRBV7-9	TRBD1	TRBJ1-2	-	CASSLAGQGENTF
TRBV25-1	TRBD1	TRBJ1-2	-	CASRGMGTGYGYTF
TRBV19	TRBD1	TRBJ1-6	-	CASSIGQGHSPLHF
TRBV15	TRBD1	TRBJ1-5	-	CATRSGTGGDQPQHF
TRBV5-4	-	TRBJ2-7	-	CASSSPPGVEQYF
TRBV6-1	TRBD2	TRBJ2-7	-	CASSESGTSGYEQYF
TRBV5-1	-	TRBJ1-1	-	CASSLVGRGNTEAFF
TRBV5-5	TRBD1	TRBJ2-5	-	CASTPEGTGGWETQYF
TRBV5-1	TRBD1	TRBJ2-5	-	CASSLYGQAQETQYF
TRBV7-7	TRBD2	TRBJ2-7	-	CASSLGSGLAGDEQYF